The rows below give T cell receptor beta chains drawn from one sample of a study of CD8+ T cells in alopecia areata. Method: immunoSEQ multiplex PCR; TCRdb's copy keeps in-frame clones and lacks some. The sample holds about 76,000 clones, 29% seen once. Sequenced here: CD8+ T cells sorted from blood, sampled at week 4, from a patient treated with tofacitinib. All receptors derive from a human donor with alopecia areata. CDR3s include the opening cysteine and the closing phenylalanine or tryptophan. A D gene is named only where the DNA matches it firmly. Size is omitted from some rows. Given values are once, few, many or a class for expanded clones.

>NA|TRBJ2-5|TRBV5-4|few
TGTGCCAGCCGTGGAGGGGTTGGGGAGACCCAGTACTTC
CASRGGVGETQYF
>TRBD2|TRBJ2-2|TRBV29-1|medium-sized
TGCAGCGTTGAAGCGGCTAGCGGGGAACCGAACACCGGGGAGCTGTTTTTT
CSVEAASGEPNTGELFF
>TRBD1|TRBJ2-5|TRBV9|few
TGTGCCAGCAGCGCAGGCGGACAGGGAGGATTAGAAGAGACCCAGTACTTC
CASSAGGQGGLEETQYF
>NA|TRBJ2-3|TRBV19|once
TGTGCCAGTAGCCCATTTAGGGGATCCACAGATACGCAGTATTTT
CASSPFRGSTDTQYF
>NA|TRBJ2-1|TRBV29-1|NA
TGCAGCGTTGCATACGGATGGGGGAATGAGCAGTTCTTC
CSVAYGWGNEQFF
>TRBD1|TRBJ2-7|TRBV28|few
TGTGCCAGCAGCCGAGACACCCGGGACAGTTTATGGCAGTACTTC
CASSRDTRDSLWQYF
>TRBD1|TRBJ2-2|TRBV27|NA
TGTGCCAGCAGCCGACAGGGGAACACCGGGGAGCTGTTTTTT
CASSRQGNTGELFF
>NA|TRBJ2-7|TRBV7-9|NA
TGTGCCAGCAGCTTAGGTGAAGCCTACGAGCAGTACTTC
CASSLGEAYEQYF
>NA|TRBJ1-5|TRBV25-1|few
TGTGCCAGCAGTTTCGGGGGCCAGCCCCAGCATTTT
CASSFGGQPQHF
>NA|TRBJ2-2|TRBV29-1|NA
TGCAGCGCCGCGGGCGGTAACACCGGGGAGCTGTTTTTT
CSAAGGNTGELFF
>NA|TRBJ1-1|TRBV7-9|NA
TGTGCCAGCAGCCGACGGGGGGATAGTCCGAACACTGAAGCTTTCTTT
CASSRRGDSPNTEAFF
>NA|TRBJ2-2|TRBV5-8|many
TGTGCCAGCAGCTTGAGCTGGGCCGGGGAGCTGTTTTTT
CASSLSWAGELFF
>NA|TRBJ2-1|TRBV29-1|NA
TGCAGCGTTGAAGATAGTGAGCGGGTAGATGAGCAGTTCTTC
CSVEDSERVDEQFF
>TRBD2|TRBJ2-3|TRBV4-1|NA
TGCGCCAGCAGCCAGACTAGCAGTAGCACAGATACGCAGTATTTT
CASSQTSSSTDTQYF
>NA|TRBJ1-1|TRBV9|NA
TGTGCCAGCAGCGCCACTAGCGGACGGCTAATGAACACTGAAGCTTTCTTT
CASSATSGRLMNTEAFF
>NA|TRBJ1-2|TRBV5-4|few
TGTGCCAGCAGCGTTTCCTACGACTATGGCTACACCTTC
CASSVSYDYGYTF
>TRBD2|TRBJ2-5|TRBV10-3|few
TGTGCCATCAGTGAGGGACCAGCGGGAGAAGGGAGAGAGACCCAGTACTTC
CAISEGPAGEGRETQYF
>TRBD2|TRBJ2-2|TRBV29-1|NA
TGCAGCGTCGTTAGCGGGAGCTCAACCGGGGAGCTGTTTTTT
CSVVSGSSTGELFF
>NA|TRBJ1-2|TRBV12-5|NA
TGTGCTAGTGGTTTCTGGGGACTAAGCTATGGCTACACCTTC
CASGFWGLSYGYTF
>NA|TRBJ1-1|TRBV30|NA
TGTGCCTGGGGCATGAACACTGAAGCTTTCTTT
CAWGMNTEAFF
>NA|TRBJ2-3|TRBV30|NA
TGTGCCTGGAGTGGCGGGGCGGGGACAGATACGCAGTATTTT
CAWSGGAGTDTQYF
>NA|TRBJ2-7|TRBV25-1|NA
TGTGCCAGCAGTCCCTTCGAGTGGCCCCTTCCCTACGAGCAGTACTTC
CASSPFEWPLPYEQYF
>NA|TRBJ2-7|TRBV27|NA
TGTGCCAGCACCGGCGCCCTAGGCGAGCAGTACTTC
CASTGALGEQYF
>TRBD1|TRBJ1-5|TRBV6-1|NA
TGTGCCAGCAGCGGACAGGGGGTTGGCAATCAGCCCCAGCATTTT
CASSGQGVGNQPQHF
>NA|TRBJ2-2|TRBV5-1|NA
TGCGCCAGCAGCTTACGTGGGGGGACGAACACCGGGGAGCTGTTTTTT
CASSLRGGTNTGELFF
>NA|TRBJ2-7|TRBV29-1|NA
TGCAGCGTTGATCGGGGCGAGGGGACCTACGAGCAGTACTTC
CSVDRGEGTYEQYF
>NA|TRBJ2-7|TRBV7-2|NA
TGTGCCAGCAGCTTAGAGCTGGGGTCCTACGAGCAGTACTTC
CASSLELGSYEQYF
>NA|TRBJ2-5|TRBV5-1|NA
TGCGCCAGCAGCTCGCAGGGACGAGAGACCCAGTACTTC
CASSSQGRETQYF
>TRBD2|TRBJ2-1|TRBV15|many
TGTGCCACCAGCAGGGCGGGAGAGCTATCCTACAATGAGCAGTTCTTC
CATSRAGELSYNEQFF
>NA|TRBJ1-2|TRBV29-1|few
TGCAGCGGGGTCGGGGGACCCCTAGGCTACACCTTC
CSGVGGPLGYTF
>TRBD1|TRBJ1-3|TRBV29-1|NA
TGCAGCGTTGTTTCATTCTCATCACGCACAGGGGACTCTGGAAACACCATATATTTT
CSVVSFSSRTGDSGNTIYF
>TRBD1|TRBJ2-7|TRBV2|NA
TGTGCCAGCGAGGGACAGGACTACGAGCAGTACTTC
CASEGQDYEQYF
>NA|TRBJ2-3|TRBV25-1|NA
TGTGCCAGCAGTGAATTCGGGGACACAGATACGCAGTATTTT
CASSEFGDTDTQYF
>NA|TRBJ1-1|TRBV27|few
TGTGCCAGCGGTACAGGGATTAGCACTGAAGCTTTCTTT
CASGTGISTEAFF
>NA|TRBJ2-1|TRBV4-1|many
TGCGCCAGCAGCTTACGAATTTGGGGCACAAATGAGCAGTTCTTC
CASSLRIWGTNEQFF
>NA|TRBJ1-2|TRBV4-1|NA
TGCGCCAGCAGCCAAGAAGGGGGGCGAGATGGCTACACCTTC
CASSQEGGRDGYTF
>TRBD2|TRBJ2-7|TRBV29-1|NA
TGCAGCGTTGACGGTAGCGGGAGATACGAGCAGTACTTC
CSVDGSGRYEQYF
>TRBD1|TRBJ1-1|TRBV29-1|few
TGCAGCGTCCACCGACAGGGCCACACTGAAGCTTTCTTT
CSVHRQGHTEAFF
>NA|TRBJ1-1|TRBV5-6|few
TGTGCCAGCAGCTTGGCGGCAGGGAACACTGAAGCTTTCTTT
CASSLAAGNTEAFF
>NA|TRBJ2-1|TRBV5-1|NA
TGCGCCAGCCCCGGGGCAGGGTTCAATGAGCAGTTCTTC
CASPGAGFNEQFF
>NA|TRBJ2-1|TRBV9|few
TGTGCCAGCAACCTGGGTAGGGACAATGAGCAGTTCTTC
CASNLGRDNEQFF